This T cell receptor (beta chain) was recovered during a study of OX40 agonist ivuxolimab in advanced cancers. In the study overall: Intravenous ivuxolimab was administered to patients every 2 weeks at 0.01 to 10 mg/kg. Those enrolled were 82.7% male, with a mean age of about 60 years and ages from about 20 to 90.

Sequencing was performed with immunoSEQ multiplex PCR; in TCRdb, only in-frame clones are kept and a portion is missing. The sample lists some 62,000 clones, around 79% occurring once. V gave up 3 bases and J gave up 5 bases; unmatched junction bases: 10. Germline values: CDR1 MNHNS, CDR2 SASEGT. This CDR3 comprises 17 residues. Broader study findings: Among some nonresponders, normalized T-cell clonal expansion was also low. Compared with others, partial responders at 0.1-3.0 mg/kg displayed clonal expansion among the lowest.

Concerning this clone: The target antigen is unknown.

This specimen consisted of CD4+ or CD8+ T cells sorted from blood, obtained in a trial of the OX40 agonist ivuxolimab. The genes are TRBV6-1 and TRBJ1-2, with 12 bases aligning to TRBD1. This TCR was sampled from an adult with an advanced solid tumor such as melanoma, head and neck, liver or kidney cancer. The CDR3 spells CASSEFPGQGARYGYTF. In DNA form, the CDR3 reads TGTGCCAGCAGTGAGTTCCCGGGACAGGGGGCACGGTATGGCTACACCTTC.